A single sample gave rise to the 2 T cell receptor beta chains below, sequenced in a study of T cells after yellow fever vaccination. TCRdb reprocessed the 5' RACE reads with MiXCR, giving one entry per CDR3 protein. The sample shows a few hundred thousand distinct CDR3 sequences, roughly 4.3% of them seen only once. Here the sequenced sample was PBMCs, taken 5 days after the yellow fever booster vaccination. Receptors originate from a man between 18 and 35 years old who received the YFV17D yellow fever vaccine.

The rearrangement joins TRBV7-3 to TRBJ2-2; 7 nucleotides line up with TRBD2. Trimming at V came to 5 bases and at J to 6 bases, leaving 9 bases not matched to a gene. This CDR3 region has 15 residues. Looked up from germline, CDR1 is SGHTA and CDR2 is FQGTGA. In DNA form, the CDR3 reads TGTGCCAGCAGCCGAAGCGGGGAGGGAGCCGGGGAGCTGTTTTTT. The encoded protein is CASSRSGEGAGELFF.

This clonotype was seen a handful of times. The chain joins TRBV15 to TRBJ2-3; 8 bases match TRBD2. Germline lookup yields CDR1 LNHNV and CDR2 YYDKDF (reference sequence). Trimming cost V 0 bases and J 5 bases; bases outside gene matches: 4. This CDR3 has 15 residues. The CDR3 loop reads CATSRDSGVVDTQYF. CDR3 sequence (DNA): TGTGCCACCAGCAGAGATAGCGGGGTAGTAGATACGCAGTATTTT.